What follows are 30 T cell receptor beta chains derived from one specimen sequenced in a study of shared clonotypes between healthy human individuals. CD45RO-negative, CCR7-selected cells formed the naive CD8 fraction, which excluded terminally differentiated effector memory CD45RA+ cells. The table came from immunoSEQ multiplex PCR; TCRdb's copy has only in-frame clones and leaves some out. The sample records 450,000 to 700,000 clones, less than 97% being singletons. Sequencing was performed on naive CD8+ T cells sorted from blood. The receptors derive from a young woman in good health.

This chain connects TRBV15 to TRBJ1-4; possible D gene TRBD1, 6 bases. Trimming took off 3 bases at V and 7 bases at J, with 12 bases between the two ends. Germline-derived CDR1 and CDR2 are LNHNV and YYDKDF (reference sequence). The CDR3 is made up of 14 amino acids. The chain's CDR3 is CATSRATGTEKLFF. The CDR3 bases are TGTGCCACCAGCAGGGCTACAGGGACTGAAAAACTGTTTTTT.

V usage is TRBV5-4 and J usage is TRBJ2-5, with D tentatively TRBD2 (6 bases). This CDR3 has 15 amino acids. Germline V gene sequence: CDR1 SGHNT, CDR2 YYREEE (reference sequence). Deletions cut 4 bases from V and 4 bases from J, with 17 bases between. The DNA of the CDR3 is TGTGCCAGCAGCCTGGTGGGGGGAGGCGGAGAGACCCAGTACTTC. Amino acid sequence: CASSLVGGGGETQYF.

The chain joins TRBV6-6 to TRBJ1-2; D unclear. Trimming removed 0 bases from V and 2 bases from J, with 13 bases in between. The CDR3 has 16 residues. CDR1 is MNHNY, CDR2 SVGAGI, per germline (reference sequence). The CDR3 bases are TGTGCCAGCAGTTACTCAATGACGGCTTTAAACTATGGCTACACCTTC. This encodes CASSYSMTALNYGYTF.

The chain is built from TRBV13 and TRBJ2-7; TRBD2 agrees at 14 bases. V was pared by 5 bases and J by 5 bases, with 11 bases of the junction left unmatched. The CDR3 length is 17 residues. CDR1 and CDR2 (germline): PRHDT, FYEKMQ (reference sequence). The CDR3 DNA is TGTGCCAGCAGCACAAGGACTAGCGGGAGGCATGGGGACGAGCAGTACTTC. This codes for CASSTRTSGRHGDEQYF.

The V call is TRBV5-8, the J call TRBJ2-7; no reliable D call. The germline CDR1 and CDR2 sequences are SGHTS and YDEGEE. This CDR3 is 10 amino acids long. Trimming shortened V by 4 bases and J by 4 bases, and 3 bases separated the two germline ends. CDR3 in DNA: TGTGCCAGCAGCGTTTACGAGCAGTACTTC. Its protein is CASSVYEQYF.

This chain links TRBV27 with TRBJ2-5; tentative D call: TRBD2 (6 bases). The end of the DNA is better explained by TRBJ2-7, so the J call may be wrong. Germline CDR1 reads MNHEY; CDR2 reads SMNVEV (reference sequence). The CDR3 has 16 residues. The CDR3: CASSLTRLGISYEQYF. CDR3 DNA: TGTGCCAGCAGTTTGACGCGACTAGGAATTTCTTACGAGCAGTACTTC.

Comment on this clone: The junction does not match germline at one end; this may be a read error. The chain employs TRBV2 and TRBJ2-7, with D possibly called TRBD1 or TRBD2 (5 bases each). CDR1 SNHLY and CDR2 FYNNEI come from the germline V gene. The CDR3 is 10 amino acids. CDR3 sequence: CASKGTLSGF. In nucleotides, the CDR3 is TGTGCCAGCAAGGGGACCCTGAGTGGATTC.

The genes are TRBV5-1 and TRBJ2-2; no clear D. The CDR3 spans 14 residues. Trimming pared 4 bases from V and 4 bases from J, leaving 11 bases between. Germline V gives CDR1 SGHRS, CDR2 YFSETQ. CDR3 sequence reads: CASSLDPTTGELFF. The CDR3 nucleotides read TGCGCCAGCAGCCTGGACCCCACCACCGGGGAGCTGTTTTTT.

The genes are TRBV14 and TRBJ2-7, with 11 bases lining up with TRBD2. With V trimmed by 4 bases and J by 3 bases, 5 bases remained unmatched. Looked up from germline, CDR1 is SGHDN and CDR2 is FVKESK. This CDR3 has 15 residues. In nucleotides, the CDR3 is TGTGCCAGCAGCCCATATAGCGGGAGGGTCTACGAGCAGTACTTC. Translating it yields CASSPYSGRVYEQYF.

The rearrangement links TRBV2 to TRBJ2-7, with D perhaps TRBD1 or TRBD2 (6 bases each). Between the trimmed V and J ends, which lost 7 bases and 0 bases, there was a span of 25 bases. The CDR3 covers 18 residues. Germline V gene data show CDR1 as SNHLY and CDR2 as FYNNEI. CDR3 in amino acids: CASIGQWRLGPHSYEQYF. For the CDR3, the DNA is TGTGCCAGCATAGGACAGTGGAGACTAGGCCCCCACTCCTACGAGCAGTACTTC.

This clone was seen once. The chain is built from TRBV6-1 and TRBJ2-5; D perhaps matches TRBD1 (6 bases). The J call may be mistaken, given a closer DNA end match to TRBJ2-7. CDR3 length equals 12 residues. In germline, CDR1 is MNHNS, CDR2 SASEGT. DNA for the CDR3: TGTGCCAGCAAGGGACATTCCTACGAGCAGTACTTC. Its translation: CASKGHSYEQYF.

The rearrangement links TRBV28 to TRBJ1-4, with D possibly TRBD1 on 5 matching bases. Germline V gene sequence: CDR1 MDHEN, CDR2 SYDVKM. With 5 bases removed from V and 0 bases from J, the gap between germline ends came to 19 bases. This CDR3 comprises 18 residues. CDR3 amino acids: CASSHPYGTESTNEKLFF. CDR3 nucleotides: TGTGCCAGCAGTCACCCCTACGGGACCGAGTCAACTAATGAAAAACTGTTTTTT.

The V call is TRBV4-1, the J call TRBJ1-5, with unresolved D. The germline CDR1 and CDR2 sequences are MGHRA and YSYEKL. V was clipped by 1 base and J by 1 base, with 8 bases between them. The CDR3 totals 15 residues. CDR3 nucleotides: TGCGCCAGCAGCCAAGTCGAGACAAGCAATCAGCCCCAGCATTTT. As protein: CASSQVETSNQPQHF.

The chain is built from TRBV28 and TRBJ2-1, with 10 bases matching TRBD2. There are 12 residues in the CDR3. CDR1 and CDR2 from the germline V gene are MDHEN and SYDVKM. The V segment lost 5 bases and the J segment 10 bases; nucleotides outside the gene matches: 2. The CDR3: CASSLLAGEQFF. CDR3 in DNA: TGTGCCAGCAGTCTACTAGCGGGGGAGCAGTTCTTC.

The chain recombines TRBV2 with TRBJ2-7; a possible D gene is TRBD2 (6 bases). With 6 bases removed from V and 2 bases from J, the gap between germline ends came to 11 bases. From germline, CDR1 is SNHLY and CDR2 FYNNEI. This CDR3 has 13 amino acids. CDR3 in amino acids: CASRTSWTYEQYF. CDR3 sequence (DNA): TGTGCCAGCAGAACTAGCTGGACCTACGAGCAGTACTTC.

CDR3: CASSEETSGRGNEQFF. CDR3 DNA: TGTGCCAGCAGCGAGGAGACTAGCGGGAGAGGTAATGAGCAGTTCTTC. The chain joins TRBV7-8 to TRBJ2-1, with 12 bases aligning to TRBD2. Germline assignment: CDR1 SGHVS and CDR2 FQNEAQ. Germline trimming cut 5 bases from V and 7 bases from J; bases unmatched to any gene: 9. The CDR3 has 16 residues.

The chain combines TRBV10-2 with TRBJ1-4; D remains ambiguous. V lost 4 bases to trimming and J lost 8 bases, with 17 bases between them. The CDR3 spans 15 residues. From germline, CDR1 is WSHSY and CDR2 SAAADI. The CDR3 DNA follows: TGCGCCAGCAGTGGCATAATAACGTCTGTGGAAAAACTGTTTTTT. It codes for CASSGIITSVEKLFF.

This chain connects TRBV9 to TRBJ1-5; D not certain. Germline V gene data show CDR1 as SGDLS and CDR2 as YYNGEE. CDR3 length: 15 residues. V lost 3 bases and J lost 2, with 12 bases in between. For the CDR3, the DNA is TGTGCCAGCAGCGCCGGTTCGGGAGGCAATCAGCCCCAGCATTTT. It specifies CASSAGSGGNQPQHF.

As DNA, the CDR3 is TGCGCCAGCAGCCAAGCCCCAATAGGGGCCAACTATGGCTACACCTTC. Protein product: CASSQAPIGANYGYTF. The genes are TRBV4-1 and TRBJ1-2; D might be TRBD1 (5 bases). CDR1 is MGHRA and CDR2 is YSYEKL in the germline V gene. V lost 1 base to trimming and J lost 2 bases, with 14 bases between them. The CDR3 sequence is 16 residues long.

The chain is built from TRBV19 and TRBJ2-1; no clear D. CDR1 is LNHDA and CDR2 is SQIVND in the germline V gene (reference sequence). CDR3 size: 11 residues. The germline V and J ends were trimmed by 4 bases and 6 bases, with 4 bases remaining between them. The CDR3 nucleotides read TGTGCCAGTAGTAGGGGCAATGAGCAGTTCTTC. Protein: CASSRGNEQFF.

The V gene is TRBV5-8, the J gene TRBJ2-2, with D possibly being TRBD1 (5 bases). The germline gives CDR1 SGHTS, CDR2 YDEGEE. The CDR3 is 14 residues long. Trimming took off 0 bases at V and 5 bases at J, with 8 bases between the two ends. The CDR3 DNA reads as TGTGCCAGCAGCTTGGAAGGGGATACCGGGGAGCTGTTTTTT. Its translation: CASSLEGDTGELFF.

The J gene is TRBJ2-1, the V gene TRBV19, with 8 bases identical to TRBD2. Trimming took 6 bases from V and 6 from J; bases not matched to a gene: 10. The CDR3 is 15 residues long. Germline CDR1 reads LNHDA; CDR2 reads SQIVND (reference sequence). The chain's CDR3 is CASREGTRGFNEQFF. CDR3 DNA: TGTGCCAGTAGGGAGGGGACTAGAGGGTTCAATGAGCAGTTCTTC.

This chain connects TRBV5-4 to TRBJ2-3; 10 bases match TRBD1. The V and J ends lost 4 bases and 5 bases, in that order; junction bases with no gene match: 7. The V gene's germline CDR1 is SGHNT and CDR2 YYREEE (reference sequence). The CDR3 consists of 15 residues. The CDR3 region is CASSLRQGAVDTQYF. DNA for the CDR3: TGTGCCAGCAGCCTCCGACAGGGGGCTGTAGATACGCAGTATTTT.

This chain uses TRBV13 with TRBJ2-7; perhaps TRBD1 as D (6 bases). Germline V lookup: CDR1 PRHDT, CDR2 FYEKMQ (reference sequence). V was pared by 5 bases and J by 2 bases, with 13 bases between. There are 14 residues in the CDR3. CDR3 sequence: CASSSRTVPYEQYF. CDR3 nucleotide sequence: TGTGCCAGCAGCAGTAGGACAGTGCCCTACGAGCAGTACTTC.

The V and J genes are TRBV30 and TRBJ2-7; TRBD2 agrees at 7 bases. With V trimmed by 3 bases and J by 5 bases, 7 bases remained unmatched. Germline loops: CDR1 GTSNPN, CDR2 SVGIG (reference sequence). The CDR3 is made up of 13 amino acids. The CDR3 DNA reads TGTGCCTGGAGCCAGGGAGGGATCCACGAGCAGTACTTC. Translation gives CAWSQGGIHEQYF. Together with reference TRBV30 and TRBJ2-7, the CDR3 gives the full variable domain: SQTIHQWPATLVQPVGSPLSLECTVEGTSNPNLYWYRQAAGRGLQLLFYSVGIGQISSEVPQNLSASRPQDRQFILSSKKLLLSDSGFYLCAWSQGGIHEQYFGPGTRLTVT.

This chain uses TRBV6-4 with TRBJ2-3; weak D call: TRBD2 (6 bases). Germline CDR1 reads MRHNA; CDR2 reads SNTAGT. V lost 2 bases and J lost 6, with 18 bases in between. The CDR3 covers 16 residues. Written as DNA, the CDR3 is TGTGCCAGCAGTGACGGGATCCTAGCGCCCTCGGATACGCAGTATTTT. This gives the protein CASSDGILAPSDTQYF.

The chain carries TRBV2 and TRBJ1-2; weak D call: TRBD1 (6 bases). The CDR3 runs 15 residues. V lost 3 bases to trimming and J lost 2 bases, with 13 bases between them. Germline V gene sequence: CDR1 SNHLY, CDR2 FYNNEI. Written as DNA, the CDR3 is TGTGCCAGCAGTGATTGGCAGGGGATCAACTATGGCTACACCTTC. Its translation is CASSDWQGINYGYTF.

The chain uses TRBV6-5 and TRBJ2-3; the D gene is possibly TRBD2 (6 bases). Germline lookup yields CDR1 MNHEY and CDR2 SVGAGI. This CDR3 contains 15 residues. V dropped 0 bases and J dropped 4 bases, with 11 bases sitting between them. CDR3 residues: CASSYSGGGADTQYF. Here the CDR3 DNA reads TGTGCCAGCAGTTACTCGGGAGGAGGGGCAGATACGCAGTATTTT.

For the CDR3, the DNA is TGTGCCAGCAGCTCTACCGGGTTGAGCGCAGATACGCAGTATTTT. Protein: CASSSTGLSADTQYF. This chain joins TRBV11-2 and TRBJ2-3; D is unresolved. This CDR3 contains 15 residues. The germline V and J ends were trimmed by 4 bases and 4 bases, with 15 bases remaining between them. Per the germline V gene, CDR1 is SGHAT and CDR2 is FQNNGV.

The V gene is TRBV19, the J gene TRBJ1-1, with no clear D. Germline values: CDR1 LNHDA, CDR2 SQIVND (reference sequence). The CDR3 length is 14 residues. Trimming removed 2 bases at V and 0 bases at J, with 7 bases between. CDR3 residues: CASSIWEVNTEAFF. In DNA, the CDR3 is TGTGCCAGTAGTATATGGGAGGTGAACACTGAAGCTTTCTTT.